Below, 6 T cell receptor beta chains from the same sample are listed, as sequenced in a study of T cells in Graves' hyperthyroidism and ophthalmopathy. TCR beta CDR3 region amplification was performed from RNA transcripts. TCR CDR3 regions were first amplified by RT-PCR with HTBI primers. TCRdb independently ran MiXCR on the multiplex PCR reads; one entry per CDR3 protein. The sample consists of some 350,000 distinct CDR3 sequences, about 25% of them appearing once. Material for sequencing was blood. The origin of the receptors is a middle-aged man with Graves' hyperthyroidism.

Many counts were recorded for this clonotype. V and J are TRBV2 and TRBJ2-1, with no clear D. V lost 2 bases to trimming and J lost 3 bases, with 11 bases between them. The germline CDR1 and CDR2 sequences are SNHLY and FYNNEI. The CDR3 sequence is 15 residues long. CDR3 sequence (DNA): TGTGCCAGCAGTGAATTTTTGGGCAGCTACAATGAGCAGTTCTTC. It yields the protein CASSEFLGSYNEQFF. The whole variable domain, filled in from reference TRBV2 and TRBJ2-1, reads EPEVTQTPSHQVTQMGQEVILRCVPISNHLYFYWYRQILGQKVEFLVSFYNNEISEKSEIFDDQFSVERPDGSNFTLKIRSTKLEDSAMYFCASSEFLGSYNEQFFGPGTRLTVL.

This clonotype was recorded many times. The rearrangement uses TRBV5-1 and TRBJ2-1, with D possibly TRBD1 on 6 matching bases. CDR1 is SGHRS, CDR2 YFSETQ, per germline. V lost 4 bases, J lost 4 bases, and 18 bases lay in between. This CDR3 spans 16 amino acids. CDR3 protein: CASSRGGGQGYNEQFF. The CDR3 region has the DNA TGCGCCAGCAGCCGAGGGGGTGGCCAGGGGTACAATGAGCAGTTCTTC. The variable domain in full, completed from reference TRBV5-1 and TRBJ2-1, reads KAGVTQTPRYLIKTRGQQVTLSCSPISGHRSVSWYQQTPGQGLQFLFEYFSETQRNKGNFPGRFSGRQFSNSRSEMNVSTLELGDSALYLCASSRGGGQGYNEQFFGPGTRLTVL.

This clonotype has a count of ten or more. The chain has TRBV10-3 and TRBJ2-1; 9 nucleotides align to TRBD1. Germline V gives CDR1 ENHRY, CDR2 SYGVKD. The ends lost 4 bases at V and 6 bases at J; junction bases unmatched: 7. The CDR3 sequence is 15 residues long. The CDR3 region is CAISVGGQGSNEQFF. Written as DNA, the CDR3 is TGTGCCATCAGTGTAGGAGGACAGGGGAGCAATGAGCAGTTCTTC.

The genes are TRBV27 and TRBJ1-3; no definite D call. CDR1 is MNHEY, CDR2 SMNVEV, per germline (reference sequence). Trimming pared 3 bases from V and 1 base from J, leaving 4 bases between. This CDR3 has 13 amino acids. The CDR3 spells CASSFRSGNTIYF. CDR3 in DNA: TGTGCCAGCAGTTTCCGATCTGGAAACACCATATATTTT.

This clonotype has only a few counts. The chain recombines TRBV29-1 with TRBJ2-7; 11 bases line up with TRBD1. Trimming cost V 6 bases and J 5 bases; bases outside gene matches: 6. Germline assignment: CDR1 SQVTM and CDR2 ANQGSEA. The CDR3 spans 13 residues. CDR3: CSVAGQGVHEQYF. As DNA, the CDR3 is TGCAGCGTGGCGGGACAGGGGGTTCACGAGCAGTACTTC.

As concerns this clonotype: A much larger clone sits a single nucleotide away, making a read error possible. V gene TRBV28 combines with J gene TRBJ2-7, with D tentatively TRBD2 (6 bases). This CDR3 region has 13 residues. Germline values: CDR1 MDHEN, CDR2 SYDVKM. The CDR3 nucleotides read TGTACCAGCGGGCGAGGTTTAGGGTACGAGCAGTACTTC. It specifies CTSGRGLGYEQYF.